This record looks at one T cell receptor (beta chain) sequence and its context. These data originate in a study of beta chain features in type 1 diabetes. The isolated RNA, all of it, was reverse transcribed, so expressed TCRB transcripts were what got sequenced. About 3.7 million reads per sample were averaged for naive, central memory and regulatory samples. Assay used: immunoSEQ multiplex PCR; TCRdb lists only in-frame clones, some missing. The sample has about 290,000 clones; approximately 8.1% are singletons. V shed 5 bases, J shed 7 bases, and the junction held 8 bases outside the gene matches. Per the germline V gene, CDR1 is SGHDN and CDR2 is FVKESK. There are 15 residues in the CDR3.

This chain connects TRBV14 to TRBJ2-1; 10 positions match TRBD2. The sample consisted of central memory CD4+ T cells from blood. This sequence was found in a woman aged 18-30 years in good health. This chain's CDR3 is CASSTLAGGFNEQFF. CDR3 bases: TGTGCCAGCAGCACCTTAGCGGGGGGATTTAATGAGCAGTTCTTC.